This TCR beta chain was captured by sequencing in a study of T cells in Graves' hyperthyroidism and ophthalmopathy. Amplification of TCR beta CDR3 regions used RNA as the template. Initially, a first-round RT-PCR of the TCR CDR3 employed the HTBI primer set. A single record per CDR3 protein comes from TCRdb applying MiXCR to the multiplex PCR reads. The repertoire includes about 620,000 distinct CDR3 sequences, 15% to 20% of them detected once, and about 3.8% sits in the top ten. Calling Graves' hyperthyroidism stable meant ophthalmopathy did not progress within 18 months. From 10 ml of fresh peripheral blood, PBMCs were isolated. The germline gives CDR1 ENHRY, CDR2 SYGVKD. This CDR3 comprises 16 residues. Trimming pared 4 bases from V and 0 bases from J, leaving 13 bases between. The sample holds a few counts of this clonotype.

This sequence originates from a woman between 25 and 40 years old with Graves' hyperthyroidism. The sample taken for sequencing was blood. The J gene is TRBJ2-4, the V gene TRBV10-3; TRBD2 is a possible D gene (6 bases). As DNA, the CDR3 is TGTGCCATCAGTGGGGAGCGGGTACTAGCCAAAAACATTCAGTACTTC. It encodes CAISGERVLAKNIQYF.